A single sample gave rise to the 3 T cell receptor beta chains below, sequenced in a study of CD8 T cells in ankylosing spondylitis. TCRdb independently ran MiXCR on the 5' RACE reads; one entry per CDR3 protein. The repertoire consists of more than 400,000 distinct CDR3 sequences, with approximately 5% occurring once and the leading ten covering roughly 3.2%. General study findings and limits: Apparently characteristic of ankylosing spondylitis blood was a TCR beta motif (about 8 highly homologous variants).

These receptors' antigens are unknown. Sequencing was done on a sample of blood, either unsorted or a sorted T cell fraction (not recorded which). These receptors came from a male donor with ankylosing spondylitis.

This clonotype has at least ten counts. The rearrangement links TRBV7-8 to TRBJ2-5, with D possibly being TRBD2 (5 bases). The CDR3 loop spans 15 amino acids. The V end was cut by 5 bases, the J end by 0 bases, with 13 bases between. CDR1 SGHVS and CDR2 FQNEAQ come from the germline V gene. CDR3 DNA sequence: TGTGCCAGCAGCCCTACCCCGGGGTACCAAGAGACCCAGTACTTC. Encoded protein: CASSPTPGYQETQYF.

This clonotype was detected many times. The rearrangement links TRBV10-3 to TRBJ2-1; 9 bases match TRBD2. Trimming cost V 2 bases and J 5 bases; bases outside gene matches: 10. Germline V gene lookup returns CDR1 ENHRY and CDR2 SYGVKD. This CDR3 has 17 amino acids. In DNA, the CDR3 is TGTGCCATCAGTGAGCGGTTATTAGCGGGGGTAAACAATGAGCAGTTCTTC. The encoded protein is CAISERLLAGVNNEQFF.

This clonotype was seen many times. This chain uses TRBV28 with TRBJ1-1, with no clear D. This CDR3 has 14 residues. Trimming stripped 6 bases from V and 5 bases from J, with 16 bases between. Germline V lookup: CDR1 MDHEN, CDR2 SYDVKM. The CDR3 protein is CASSPWGSGTEAFF. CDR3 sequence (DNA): TGTGCCAGCAGCCCTTGGGGTAGCGGGACTGAAGCTTTCTTT. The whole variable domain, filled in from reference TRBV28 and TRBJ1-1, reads DVKVTQSSRYLVKRTGEKVFLECVQDMDHENMFWYRQDPGLGLRLIYFSYDVKMKEKGDIPEGYSVSREKKERFSLILESASTNQTSMYLCASSPWGSGTEAFFGQGTRLTVV.